The clone carrying this T cell receptor (beta chain) showed up just a few times. Its antigen is currently unknown. This sample is part of a study of T-cell memory formation after mild COVID-19. Findings and limits, study-wide: Clones contracting over day 15 to 85 were CD4/CD8 balanced, with later expanders leaning CD4+. Nothing showed for sure that second-wave clones peaking on day 37 were SARS-CoV-2 specific. Pre-infection memory already had some responding clones, implying cross-reactive memory joined.

The CDR3 is 15 amino acids. The V and J ends lost 1 base and 5 bases respectively, with 9 bases between them. CDR1 and CDR2 from the germline V gene are LGHNA and YSLEER. TCR alpha and TCR beta cDNA libraries with sample barcodes and UMIs came from 5'RACE using constant-segment primers. TCRdb re-called the 5' RACE reads with MiXCR, one entry per CDR3 protein. The sample includes a few hundred thousand distinct CDR3 sequences, over 25% of them seen just once. The clonotype comes from an adult woman who had mild COVID-19 (a few samples of this study predate the infection). Cell type and time point are not known. The V call is TRBV4-3, the J call TRBJ2-6; tentatively, D is TRBD1 (5 bases). The sample consisted of PBMCs or a T cell subset sorted from them (not recorded which). The CDR3 sequence: CASSQVQGWANVLTF. The CDR3 DNA is TGCGCCAGCAGCCAAGTTCAGGGCTGGGCCAACGTCCTGACTTTC.